These 10 T cell receptor beta chains share one sample of origin, sequenced in a study of blood T cell repertoires in COVID-19. Sequenced by immunoSEQ multiplex PCR; TCRdb stores in-frame clones only, minus some. The sample yields fewer than 120,000 clones, approximately 80% seen once. The sample consisted of peripheral blood. The receptors derive from a woman aged 55-70 years with acute or convalescent COVID-19.

This chain's CDR3 is CASGLASPGQGHEQYF. The CDR3 DNA reads as TGTGCTAGTGGTTTGGCCTCCCCGGGACAGGGCCACGAGCAGTACTTC. The gene calls are TRBV12-5 and TRBJ2-7, with 9 bases identical to TRBD1. This CDR3 contains 16 residues. Germline assignment: CDR1 LGHNT and CDR2 FRNRAP. Trimming took 1 base from V and 5 from J; bases not matched to a gene: 9.

This chain joins TRBV28 and TRBJ1-2; the D gene is possibly TRBD1 (6 bases). CDR3 size: 17 residues. Germline V gene data show CDR1 as MDHEN and CDR2 as SYDVKM. Trimming shortened V by 6 bases and J by 4 bases, and 24 bases separated the two germline ends. In DNA, the CDR3 is TGTGCCAGCAGCCCAACCGGGACATCCCCGACGGGCTATGGCTACACCTTC. Its translation is CASSPTGTSPTGYGYTF.

J is TRBJ2-7 and V is TRBV29-1, with 9 bases identical to TRBD2. Germline CDR1 reads SQVTM; CDR2 reads ANQGSEA. Trimming took 7 bases from V and 3 from J; bases not matched to a gene: 1. The CDR3 totals 11 residues. CDR3 residues: CSASGDYEQYF. CDR3 coding DNA: TGCAGCGCTAGCGGGGACTACGAGCAGTACTTC.

The rearrangement uses TRBV21-1 and TRBJ1-6. TRBV21-1 is classified as a pseudogene. The CDR3 consists of 11 residues. Here the CDR3 DNA reads TGTGCCAGCAGCAACAGAGGGCCCCTCCACTTT. This sequence encodes CASSNRGPLHF.

The genes are TRBV5-1 and TRBJ2-2; 14 bases align to TRBD2. V was pared by 1 base and J by 5 bases, with 7 bases of the junction left unmatched. Germline loops: CDR1 SGHRS, CDR2 YFSETQ. The CDR3 length is 18 residues. The CDR3 is CASSLTGTSGGYTGELFF. DNA for the CDR3: TGCGCCAGCAGCTTGACCGGGACTAGCGGGGGATATACCGGGGAGCTGTTTTTT.

The J gene is TRBJ2-1, the V gene TRBV7-2; 12 positions match TRBD2. The CDR3 loop spans 17 amino acids. Germline V gene lookup returns CDR1 SGHTA and CDR2 FQGNSA. Trimming at V came to 4 bases and at J to 2 bases, leaving 6 bases not matched to a gene. This CDR3 is CASSSRGLAGTYNEQFF. CDR3 bases: TGTGCCAGCAGCTCCAGGGGACTAGCGGGCACCTACAATGAGCAGTTCTTC.

The chain recombines TRBV24-1 with TRBJ1-5; possibly TRBD1 for D (5 bases). This CDR3 comprises 14 residues. Trimming cost V 9 bases and J 0 bases, with 11 bases left between them. Germline V CDR1 and CDR2: KGHDR, SFDVKD. Written as DNA, the CDR3 is TGTGCCACCTCGGGACTGTATAGCAATCAGCCCCAGCATTTT. Residues: CATSGLYSNQPQHF.

This chain uses TRBV6-2 or TRBV6-3 with TRBJ2-7; TRBD1 matches at 7 bases. Germline V CDR1 and CDR2: MNHEY, SVGEGT. Unmatched junction bases numbered 10, after V lost 2 bases and J lost 0 bases. The CDR3 sequence is 17 residues long. DNA of the CDR3: TGTGCCAGCAGTTACCGGGGACAGCCTTTGGTCTCCTACGAGCAGTACTTC. Its translation: CASSYRGQPLVSYEQYF.

The genes are TRBV6-5 and TRBJ1-2; 9 bases fit TRBD1. With V trimmed by 6 bases and J by 10 bases, 15 bases remained unmatched. CDR3 length: 15 amino acids. The germline CDR1 and CDR2 sequences are MNHEY and SVGAGI. In DNA form, the CDR3 reads TGTGCCAGCAGACCTCCCCGGGACAGGGCATCTATCTACACCTTC. Translated, it gives CASRPPRDRASIYTF.

The chain employs TRBV11-3 and TRBJ2-7, with D possibly matching TRBD1 (6 bases). The CDR3 has 15 amino acids. V lost 4 bases and J 3 bases, leaving 16 bases between the germline ends. CDR1 is SGHNT and CDR2 is YENEEA in the germline V gene. CDR3 DNA sequence: TGTGCCAGCAGCTCCCGACAGGCCCCCTTCTACGAGCAGTACTTC. This gives the protein CASSSRQAPFYEQYF.